This T cell receptor beta chain was recorded in a study of T cell responses to AZD1222 COVID-19 vaccine. The study, taken as a whole, reports: Females made up more of the donors, who were largely white British, and clonal diversity may have come out too low. Two doses of AZD1222 preceded a rise in Spike-specific TCR breadth and depth.

In the case of this clone: The antigen remains undetermined.

The assay was immunoSEQ multiplex PCR, and TCRdb's table has in-frame clones only and misses some. The sample has 120,000 to 150,000 clones, approximately 91% seen once. CDR3 length: 15 residues. V was cut by 6 bases and J by 5 bases, with 17 bases left in between. Germline CDR1 is DFQATT and CDR2 is SNEGSKA (reference sequence). This TCR was sampled from an adult who received the AZD1222 COVID-19 vaccine. J is TRBJ1-6 and V is TRBV20-1; D is perhaps TRBD1 (6 bases). Sequencing was performed on peripheral blood, taken 28 days after the second AZD1222 dose. The CDR3 DNA sequence: TGCAGTGCAAGTCGGACAGCCGATAATAATTCACCCCTCCACTTT. Its translation is CSASRTADNNSPLHF.